This T cell receptor beta chain was captured in a study of beta chain features in type 1 diabetes. A word on this clone: Its matching antigen is unknown.

Overall study findings and caveats: There was a moderate but significant shortening of TCRB CDR3s in all four CD4+ subsets of Type 1 diabetes patients.

This CDR3 has 12 amino acids. Trimming cost V 4 bases and J 4 bases, with 7 bases left between them. Germline V gives CDR1 SSHAT, CDR2 FNYEAQ (reference sequence). Isolated RNA was reverse transcribed in full, so expressed TCRB transcripts were sequenced. The assay was immunoSEQ multiplex PCR, and TCRdb's table has in-frame clones only and misses some. The table records about 650,000 clones, over 10% of them present only once. This clonotype was sampled from a man younger than 40 with type 1 diabetes. The sequencing sample was made of naive CD4+ T cells from blood. V is TRBV7-7 and J is TRBJ2-5; maybe TRBD1 (5 bases). CDR3 coding DNA: TGTGCCAGCAGCTCTCAGGGAGAGACCCAGTACTTC. Amino acid sequence: CASSSQGETQYF.